This is a list of T cell receptor beta chains from one sample in a study of identical twins. In TCRdb, the 5' RACE reads were re-called with MiXCR into one record per CDR3 protein. The repertoire holds some 730,000 distinct CDR3 sequences, roughly 18% seen once, with under 15% in the top ten. Separately, the same data were catalogued under a study of T cells expressing NK-cell markers.

The sequenced sample consisted of PBMCs. The receptors were gathered from a woman aged 18 to 35 in good health. CDR3s include the opening cysteine and the closing phenylalanine or tryptophan. The D gene is left open where the match is weak. Size tells how often a clone was seen (once, few, many) or the class of an expanded clone, and some rows leave it out.

v_gene	d_gene	abundance	j_gene	CDR3aa	CDR3nt
TRBV7-9	TRBD1	few	TRBJ2-1	CASSEDRGRGEQFF	TGTGCCAGCAGCGAGGACAGGGGGCGCGGGGAGCAGTTCTTC
TRBV4-3	-	-	TRBJ1-4	CASRFAGTNEKLFF	TGCGCCAGCAGGTTCGCTGGCACTAATGAAAAACTGTTTTTT
TRBV11-1	TRBD2	few	TRBJ2-7	CASSLVAGVALIPYEQYF	TGTGCCAGCAGCTTAGTAGCGGGAGTTGCCCTGATACCCTACGAGCAGTACTTC
TRBV7-7	-	-	TRBJ2-5	CASGQFQETQYF	TGTGCTAGCGGACAGTTCCAAGAGACCCAGTACTTC
TRBV5-6	-	-	TRBJ2-7	CASSLWTYGYEQYF	TGTGCCAGCAGCCTATGGACGTATGGCTACGAGCAGTACTTC
TRBV27	TRBD2	few	TRBJ2-7	CASSFLAGVAEQYF	TGTGCCAGCAGTTTCCTGGCGGGAGTAGCCGAGCAGTACTTC
TRBV5-1	-	-	TRBJ2-1	CASNDGISYNEQFF	TGCGCCAGCAATGATGGGATCTCCTACAATGAGCAGTTCTTC
TRBV5-1	-	-	TRBJ2-6	CASSLEFFGSGANVLTF	TGCGCCAGCAGCTTGGAGTTTTTTGGCTCTGGGGCCAACGTCCTGACTTTC
TRBV5-1	TRBD2	-	TRBJ2-7	CASSPTGTSGEQYF	TGCGCCAGCAGCCCCACCGGGACTAGCGGCGAGCAGTACTTC
TRBV7-9	-	few	TRBJ2-7	CASSQGHTYEQYF	TGTGCCAGCAGCCAAGGGCACACCTACGAGCAGTACTTC
TRBV20-1	-	-	TRBJ2-5	CSASSAQETQYF	TGCAGTGCTAGTTCAGCCCAAGAGACCCAGTACTTC
TRBV18	-	few	TRBJ2-7	CASSPLGVYFGDEQYF	TGTGCCAGCTCACCATTGGGGGTCTACTTCGGCGACGAGCAGTACTTC
TRBV6-2/TRBV6-3	-	few	TRBJ2-1	CASSPGVHNEQFF	TGTGCCAGCAGCCCCGGGGTCCACAATGAGCAGTTCTTC
TRBV7-8	-	-	TRBJ1-2	CASSFLVRDGYTF	TGTGCCAGCAGCTTCCTCGTTCGGGATGGCTACACCTTC
TRBV6-1	TRBD2	-	TRBJ2-1	CASSPYSGGAGEQFF	TGTGCCAGCAGTCCCTACAGCGGGGGGGCCGGTGAGCAGTTCTTC
TRBV18	-	-	TRBJ2-7	CASSPNSQDREYF	TGTGCCAGCTCACCTAATTCACAGGATAGGGAGTACTTC
TRBV11-2	TRBD2	few	TRBJ2-1	CASSAVGLADNEQFF	TGTGCCAGCAGCGCGGTGGGACTAGCGGACAATGAGCAGTTCTTC
TRBV20-1	-	-	TRBJ1-1	CSARDIFMNTEAFF	TGCAGTGCTAGAGACATTTTCATGAACACTGAAGCTTTCTTT
TRBV15	TRBD1	-	TRBJ1-1	CATSSLGTGNTEAFF	TGTGCCACCAGCAGTCTTGGGACAGGGAACACTGAAGCTTTCTTT
TRBV6-5	-	-	TRBJ1-6	CASSYGKGYNSPLHF	TGTGCCAGCAGTTACGGCAAGGGTTATAATTCACCCCTCCACTTT
TRBV6-2/TRBV6-3	TRBD2	-	TRBJ2-4	CASRAGTRSSIQYF	TGTGCCAGCAGAGCCGGGACTAGATCGAGCATTCAGTACTTC
TRBV20-1	-	few	TRBJ2-7	CSASPPFGSIYEQYF	TGCAGTGCCAGCCCGCCCTTCGGGAGCATCTACGAGCAGTACTTC
TRBV25-1	-	-	TRBJ1-3	CASSAQGTGNTIYF	TGTGCCAGCAGTGCCCAGGGTACTGGAAACACCATATATTTT
TRBV12-3/TRBV12-4	TRBD1	-	TRBJ1-2	CASSSHRGLEGYTF	TGTGCCAGCAGTTCTCACAGGGGATTGGAAGGCTACACCTTC
TRBV13	-	once	TRBJ1-1	CASSALTVPNTEAFF	TGTGCCAGCAGTGCTCTGACAGTTCCTAACACTGAAGCTTTCTTT
TRBV5-1	-	-	TRBJ2-5	CASSSGLIQETQYF	TGCGCCAGCAGCTCCGGACTAATCCAAGAGACCCAGTACTTC